The sequence of this TCR beta chain was determined in a study of shared clonotypes between healthy human individuals. Profiling relied on immunoSEQ multiplex PCR, and the TCRdb table lists in-frame clones only, not all of them. Found here are more than 550,000 clones, 90% of them singletons; the top ten hold 34%. The germline CDR1 and CDR2 sequences are MNHEY and SVGAGI. The CDR3 runs to 14 residues. V lost 5 bases to trimming and J lost 6 bases, with 16 bases between them. This sequence joins TRBV6-5 and TRBJ1-1; D remains ambiguous. The sequencing input was memory CD8+ T cells from PBMCs. The subset denotes: CD45RO+ cells pooled with CCR7-negative TemRA cells. This TCR came from a man between 18 and 35 years old in good health. Some clones in this sample may be carry-over from other donors' samples. The CDR3, as DNA: TGTGCCAGCAGTCCTTCCTCTTACTCGGCTGAAGCTTTCTTT. Its translation: CASSPSSYSAEAFF.